This T cell receptor beta chain was captured by sequencing in a study of blood T cell repertoires in COVID-19. V shed 1 base and J shed 6 bases, with 9 bases lying between them. The CDR3 contains 14 residues. Germline CDR1 SGHTA, CDR2 FQGTGA. Original processing notes: By means of reference gene primer amplification, nucleated cell counts were estimated. The repertoire was sequenced with immunoSEQ multiplex PCR; TCRdb's copy has only in-frame clones and lacks some. V and J calls and clone size are those listed in that table; D and trimming were worked out from the DNA. Counted here are around 250,000 clones, 88% occurring once; the ten biggest clones make up 2.5% to 4%.

The chain couples TRBV7-3 to TRBJ2-2; possible D gene TRBD1, 5 bases. Sequenced sample: PBMCs or T cells enriched from blood (not recorded which). The clonotype was recovered from a middle-aged woman who had been exposed to COVID-19. CDR3 residues: CASSLSGAPGELFF. CDR3 nucleotide sequence: TGTGCCAGCAGCTTAAGTGGGGCTCCCGGGGAGCTGTTTTTT.